The rows below give T cell receptor beta chains drawn from one sample of a study of shared clonotypes between healthy human individuals. The data were produced by immunoSEQ multiplex PCR, yet TCRdb's version contains in-frame clones alone and is incomplete. The data show some 2.1 million clones, about 94% seen once. The sequenced material came from naive CD8+ T cells sorted from blood. These receptors originate from a man aged 18-30 years in good health. Both conserved end residues are part of each CDR3. A D gene is named only where the DNA matches it firmly. A row's size may be missing; if present it is once, few, many or a size class.

. TRBJ2-7 TRBV2 . TGTGCCAGCAGTGAAGTGGCGTGGTCCTACGAGCAGTACTTC CASSEVAWSYEQYF
TRBD2 TRBJ2-2 TRBV13 once TGTGCCAGCAGCCGCGTGGGACTAGCGGGAGAAACTGGCGGGGAGCTGTTTTTT CASSRVGLAGETGGELFF
TRBD2 TRBJ2-1 TRBV4-3 . TGCGCCAGCAGCCAAGAATTCGGGACTATCTACAATGAGCAGTTCTTC CASSQEFGTIYNEQFF
TRBD2 TRBJ2-3 TRBV27 once TGTGCCAGCAAACTAGCGGGGGACCCTCGAAGCACAGATACGCAGTATTTT CASKLAGDPRSTDTQYF
. TRBJ2-1 TRBV11-3 . TGTGCCAGCAGCACCTCAGGGTTCAATGAGCAGTTCTTC CASSTSGFNEQFF
TRBD1 TRBJ2-3 TRBV5-1 . TGCGCCAGCGGACGAGGGGGCATAACAGATACGCAGTATTTT CASGRGGITDTQYF
TRBD1 TRBJ1-6 TRBV4-2 few TGTGCCAGCAGCCAGCCGGGACAGGGAGAATTATTACCCCTCCACTTT CASSQPGQGELLPLHF
TRBD1 TRBJ2-7 TRBV27 . TGTGCCAGCAGTTTATCCCCCGGGACAGGGTCGTGGGAGCAGTACTTC CASSLSPGTGSWEQYF
TRBD2 TRBJ2-1 TRBV7-8 . TGTGCCAGCAGCTTACCCCCCCCAGCGGGAGGGCCGAATGAGCAGTTCTTC CASSLPPPAGGPNEQFF
. TRBJ2-3 TRBV6-6 . TGTGCCAGCAGTCCGGACCCGAGCACAGATACGCAGTATTTT CASSPDPSTDTQYF